This T cell receptor beta chain was retrieved from a study of blood T cell repertoires in COVID-19. Between the trimmed V and J ends, which lost 6 bases and 8 bases, there was a span of 16 bases. The CDR3 is made up of 13 amino acids. The germline gives CDR1 LNHDA, CDR2 SQIVND (reference sequence). How the authors handled the data: Estimation of nucleated cell counts was performed using reference gene primer amplification. Only in-frame clones appear in the TCRdb table, and some are missing; sequencing was by immunoSEQ multiplex PCR. V and J calls and clone size are as listed in that table; D and trimming were resolved from the DNA. This table holds approximately 210,000 clones, 82% found once. The study drew participants aged roughly 18 to 95 years from 20 to 30 US areas. Researchers sorted participants into cohorts using their self-reported clinical history.

Sample: PBMCs or T cells enriched from blood (not recorded which). This sequence was found in a man in his forties who had recovered from COVID-19. This chain joins TRBV19 and TRBJ1-1, with D perhaps matching TRBD1 (5 bases). CDR3 sequence reads: CASRAQGVREAFF. CDR3 bases: TGTGCCAGTAGGGCACAAGGGGTAAGAGAAGCTTTCTTT.